The clone carrying this T cell receptor (beta chain) was seen many times. Preparation of the TCRbeta library used unique molecular identifiers. TCRdb re-called the PCR reads with MiXCR, one entry per CDR3 protein. Seen here are some 240,000 distinct CDR3 sequences, about 12% observed once, and the top ten hold around 3%. V gave up 1 base and J gave up 7 bases, with 7 bases separating them. The CDR3 length is 13 residues. From germline, CDR1 is SGHTA and CDR2 FQGNSA. The entry originates in a study of T-cell reconstitution after alpha-beta-depleted transplantation in children. The chain joins TRBV7-2 to TRBJ2-2, with no clear D. The sequences come from PBMCs from the stem cell graft donor, collected from the stem cell graft. The receptor's source is a human donor who donated a stem cell graft to a child with acute lymphoblastic leukemia. The CDR3 coding sequence is TGTGCCAGCAGCTTAGGTCCTCTCGGGGAGCTGTTTTTT. Protein: CASSLGPLGELFF.